The clone carrying this TCR beta chain was recorded a few times. Only in-frame clones appear in the TCRdb table, and some are missing; sequencing was by immunoSEQ multiplex PCR. Of 150,000 or so clones listed, over 75% are singletons. This record belongs to a study of blood T cell repertoires in COVID-19. Overall study context: PBMCs, B-cell-depleted T cells, or T cells provided the cDNA or gDNA that made up the material.

The CDR3 extends over 13 amino acids. Trimming cost V 0 bases and J 11 bases, with 12 bases left between them. Germline CDR1 and CDR2: SGHAT and FQNNGV. The chain recombines TRBV11-2 with TRBJ2-3; D is possibly TRBD1 (5 bases). What was sequenced was peripheral blood. The clonotype was recovered from a human donor in a cohort sampled during active COVID-19. CDR3 nucleotides: TGTGCCAGCAGCTTAGAGGGGCCAGCAAGGCAGTATTTT. Its translation: CASSLEGPARQYF. The variable domain in full, with the rest retrieved from reference TRBV11-2 and TRBJ2-3, is EAGVAQSPRYKIIEKRQSVAFWCNPISGHATLYWYQQILGQGPKLLIQFQNNGVVDDSQLPKDRFSAERLKGVDSTLKIQPAKLEDSAVYLCASSLEGPARQYFGPGTRLTVL.